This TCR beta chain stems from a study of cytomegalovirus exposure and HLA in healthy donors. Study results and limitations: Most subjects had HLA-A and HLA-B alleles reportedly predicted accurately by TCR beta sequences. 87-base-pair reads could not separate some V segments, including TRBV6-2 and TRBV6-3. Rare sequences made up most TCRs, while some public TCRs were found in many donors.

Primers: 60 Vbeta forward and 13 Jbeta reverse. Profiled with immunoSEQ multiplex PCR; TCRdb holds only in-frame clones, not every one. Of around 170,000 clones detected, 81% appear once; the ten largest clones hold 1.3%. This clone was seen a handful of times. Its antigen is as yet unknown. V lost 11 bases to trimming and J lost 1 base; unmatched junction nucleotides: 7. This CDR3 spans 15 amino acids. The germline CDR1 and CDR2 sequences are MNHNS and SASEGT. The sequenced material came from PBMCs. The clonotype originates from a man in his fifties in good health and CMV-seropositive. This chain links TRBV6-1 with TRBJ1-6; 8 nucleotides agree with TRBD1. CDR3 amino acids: CAGGQGNSYNSPLHF. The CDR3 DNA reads TGTGCCGGCGGACAGGGTAATTCCTATAATTCACCCCTCCACTTT.